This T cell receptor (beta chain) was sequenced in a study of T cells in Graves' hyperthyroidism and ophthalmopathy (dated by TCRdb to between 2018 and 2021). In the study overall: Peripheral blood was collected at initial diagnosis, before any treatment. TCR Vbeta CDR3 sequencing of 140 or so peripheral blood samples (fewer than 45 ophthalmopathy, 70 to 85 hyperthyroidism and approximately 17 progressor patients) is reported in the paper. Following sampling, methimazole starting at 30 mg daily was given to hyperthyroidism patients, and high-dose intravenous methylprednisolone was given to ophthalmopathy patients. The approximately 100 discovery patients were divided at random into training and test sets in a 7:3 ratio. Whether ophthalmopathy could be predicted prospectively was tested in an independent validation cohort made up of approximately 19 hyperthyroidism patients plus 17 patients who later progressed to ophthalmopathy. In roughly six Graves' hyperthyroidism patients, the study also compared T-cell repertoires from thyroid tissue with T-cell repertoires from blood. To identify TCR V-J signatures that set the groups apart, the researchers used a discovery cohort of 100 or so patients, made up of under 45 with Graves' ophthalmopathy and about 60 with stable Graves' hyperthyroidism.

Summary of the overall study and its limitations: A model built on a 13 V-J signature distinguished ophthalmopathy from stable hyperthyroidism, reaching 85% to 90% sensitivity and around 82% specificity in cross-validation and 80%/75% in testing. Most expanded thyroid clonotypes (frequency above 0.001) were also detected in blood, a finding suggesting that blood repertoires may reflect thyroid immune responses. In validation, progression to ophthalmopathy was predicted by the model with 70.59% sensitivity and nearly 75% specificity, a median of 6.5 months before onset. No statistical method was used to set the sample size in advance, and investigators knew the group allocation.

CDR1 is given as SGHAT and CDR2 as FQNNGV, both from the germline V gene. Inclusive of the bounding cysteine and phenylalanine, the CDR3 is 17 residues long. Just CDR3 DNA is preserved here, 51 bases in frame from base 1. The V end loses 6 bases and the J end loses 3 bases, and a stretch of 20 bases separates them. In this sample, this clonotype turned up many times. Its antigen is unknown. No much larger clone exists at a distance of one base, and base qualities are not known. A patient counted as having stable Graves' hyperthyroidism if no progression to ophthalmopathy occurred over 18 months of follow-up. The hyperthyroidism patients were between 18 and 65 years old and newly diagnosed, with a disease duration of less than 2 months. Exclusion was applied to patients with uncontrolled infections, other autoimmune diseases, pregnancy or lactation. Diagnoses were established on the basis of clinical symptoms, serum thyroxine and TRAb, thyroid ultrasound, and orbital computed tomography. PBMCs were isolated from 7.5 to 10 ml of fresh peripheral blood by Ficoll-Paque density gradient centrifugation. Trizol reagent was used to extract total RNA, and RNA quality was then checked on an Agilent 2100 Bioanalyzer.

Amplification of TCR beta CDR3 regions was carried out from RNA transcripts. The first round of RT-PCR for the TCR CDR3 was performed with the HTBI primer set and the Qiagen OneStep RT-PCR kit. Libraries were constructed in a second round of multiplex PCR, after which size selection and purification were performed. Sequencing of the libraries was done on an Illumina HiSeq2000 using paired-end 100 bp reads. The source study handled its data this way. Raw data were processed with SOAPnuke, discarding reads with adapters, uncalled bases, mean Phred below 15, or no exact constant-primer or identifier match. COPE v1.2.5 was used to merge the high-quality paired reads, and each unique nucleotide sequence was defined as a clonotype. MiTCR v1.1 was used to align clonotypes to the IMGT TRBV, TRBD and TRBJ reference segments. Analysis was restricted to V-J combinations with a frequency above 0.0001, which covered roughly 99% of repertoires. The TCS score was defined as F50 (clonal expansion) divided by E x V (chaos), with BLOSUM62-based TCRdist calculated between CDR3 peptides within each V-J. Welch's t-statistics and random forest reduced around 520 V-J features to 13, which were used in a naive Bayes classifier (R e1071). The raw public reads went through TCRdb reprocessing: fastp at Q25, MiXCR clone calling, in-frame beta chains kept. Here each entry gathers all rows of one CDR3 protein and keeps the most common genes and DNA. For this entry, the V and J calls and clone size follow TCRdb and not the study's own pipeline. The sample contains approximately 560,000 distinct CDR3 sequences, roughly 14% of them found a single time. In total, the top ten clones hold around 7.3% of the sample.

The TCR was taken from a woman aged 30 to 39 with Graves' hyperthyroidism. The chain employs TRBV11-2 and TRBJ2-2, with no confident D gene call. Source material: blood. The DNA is TGTGCCAGCAGACTGCGAGTAGGTGAAGGGTACACCGGGGAGCTGTTTTTT. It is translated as CASRLRVGEGYTGELFF. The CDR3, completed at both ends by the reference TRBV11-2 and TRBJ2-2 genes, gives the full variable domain EAGVAQSPRYKIIEKRQSVAFWCNPISGHATLYWYQQILGQGPKLLIQFQNNGVVDDSQLPKDRFSAERLKGVDSTLKIQPAKLEDSAVYLCASRLRVGEGYTGELFFGEGSRLTVL.